This T cell receptor (beta chain) was obtained from a study of cytomegalovirus exposure and HLA in healthy donors. The wider study: In terms of ancestry, the Caucasian-associated cluster contained more than 65% of the approximately 430 genotyped donors.

The PCR contained 60 Vbeta and 13 Jbeta primers. Profiled with immunoSEQ multiplex PCR; TCRdb holds only in-frame clones, not every one. This sample carries 85,000 or so clones, with about 1% going to the ten biggest clones. Trimming shortened V by 6 bases and J by 7 bases, and 15 bases separated the two germline ends. The CDR3 sequence is 13 residues long. CDR1 and CDR2 from the germline V gene are MNHEY and SMNVEV (reference sequence). To note about this clone: Its target is not known.

Notes on the study in general: The authors later found most CMV-associated TCR beta chains appeared HLA-restricted.

This sequence originates from a woman aged 25 to 39 in good health and CMV-seronegative. The source material was PBMCs. The chain links TRBV27 to TRBJ1-2, with D perhaps matching TRBD1 (6 bases). The CDR3 nucleotides are TGTGCCAGCAGCTCGGGGGGGGGCTCTGGCTACACCTTC. As protein: CASSSGGGSGYTF.